These 21 T cell receptor beta chains were sequenced from one sample in a study of blood T cell repertoires in COVID-19. Repertoires were generated with immunoSEQ multiplex PCR, while TCRdb's copy carries only in-frame clones and drops some. Among about 190,000 clones, 88% were seen once, and the ten largest hold 5% to 7.5%. Specimen: peripheral blood. The receptors come from a woman aged 40 to 50 who had recovered from COVID-19.

The DNA of the CDR3 is TGTGCCAGCCGGGACGGACTAAATTCACCCCTCCACTTT. Its translation is CASRDGLNSPLHF. The V and J genes are TRBV19 and TRBJ1-6, with D possibly matching TRBD1 (5 bases). V lost 9 bases and J lost 7, with 13 bases in between. Germline V gene lookup returns CDR1 LNHDA and CDR2 SQIVND (reference sequence). The CDR3 covers 13 residues.

The chain is built from TRBV12-3 or TRBV12-4 and TRBJ1-4; no reliable D call. CDR3 length equals 13 residues. V was clipped by 3 bases and J by 8 bases, with 10 bases between them. CDR3 sequence: CASSFEAAEKLFF. The DNA for the CDR3 is TGTGCCAGCAGTTTTGAGGCCGCAGAAAAACTGTTTTTT.

This chain links TRBV7-6 with TRBJ2-3; D perhaps matches TRBD2 (6 bases). The CDR3 sequence is 17 residues long. Per the germline V gene, CDR1 is SGHVS and CDR2 is FNYEAQ. Trimming left V 5 bases short and J 0 bases short, with 18 bases between. CDR3 coding DNA: TGTGCCAGCAGCCCTCCCCTCGGGCGGGAAAGCACAGATACGCAGTATTTT. The encoded protein is CASSPPLGRESTDTQYF.

In DNA, the CDR3 is TGTGCCAGCCCTCCTCTAGCGGGAGGGGGTAATGAGCAGTTCTTC. As protein: CASPPLAGGGNEQFF. This chain joins TRBV28 and TRBJ2-1, with TRBD2 matching over 12 bases. This CDR3 contains 15 residues. Germline V gene data show CDR1 as MDHEN and CDR2 as SYDVKM. V shed 8 bases and J 7 bases; nucleotides not matched to a gene: 9.

This rearrangement joins TRBV6-5 to TRBJ2-3, with 9 bases that match TRBD1. Trimming cost V 2 bases and J 11 bases; bases outside gene matches: 8. The CDR3 runs to 14 residues. Germline loops: CDR1 MNHEY, CDR2 SVGAGI. CDR3: CASSYPGTGRMQYF. CDR3 DNA sequence: TGTGCCAGCAGTTACCCAGGGACAGGGAGGATGCAGTATTTT.

The chain has TRBV6-2 or TRBV6-3 and TRBJ2-2, with 11 bases lining up with TRBD2. V shed 2 bases and J 5 bases; nucleotides not matched to a gene: 10. This CDR3 is 18 amino acids long. Germline V gene data show CDR1 as MNHEY and CDR2 as SVGEGT. CDR3 in DNA: TGTGCCAGCAGTTACCCGGGACTAGCGGACGTTCTTACCGGGGAGCTGTTTTTT. Translation: CASSYPGLADVLTGELFF.

This chain connects TRBV6-5 to TRBJ2-5; TRBD2 matches 7 bases. Per germline, CDR1 MNHEY and CDR2 SVGAGI. The CDR3 is 13 residues long. The J segment lost 5 bases and the V segment lost 10 bases, leaving 10 bases of the junction unmatched. The CDR3 protein is CATRLGGSETQYF. In nucleotides, the CDR3 is TGTGCCACTCGCCTAGGCGGGAGTGAGACCCAGTACTTC.

This chain uses TRBV12-3 or TRBV12-4 with TRBJ1-1, with D possibly TRBD1 on 5 matching bases. This CDR3 is built from 13 residues. V lost 2 bases and J lost 6, with 10 bases in between. The CDR3 loop is CASSLQGTAEAFF. CDR3 bases: TGTGCCAGCAGTTTACAGGGTACCGCTGAAGCTTTCTTT.

J is TRBJ1-1 and V is TRBV12-3 or TRBV12-4; D is possibly TRBD1 (5 bases). Trimming stripped 3 bases from V and 5 bases from J, with 7 bases between. There are 12 residues in the CDR3. The DNA of the CDR3 is TGTGCCAGCAGTTTCCAGGGAACTGAAGCTTTCTTT. Its protein is CASSFQGTEAFF.

This rearrangement joins TRBV5-4 to TRBJ1-1, with 7 bases matching TRBD1. Germline CDR1 and CDR2: SGHNT and YYREEE (reference sequence). The CDR3 sequence is 14 residues long. Trimming cost V 4 bases and J 3 bases; bases outside gene matches: 6. CDR3 region: CASSPDDRDTEAFF. The CDR3 DNA sequence: TGTGCCAGCAGCCCGGATGACAGGGACACTGAAGCTTTCTTT.

The rearrangement uses TRBV19 and TRBJ1-1; the D is unclear. CDR3 size: 13 residues. V dropped 4 bases and J dropped 0 bases, with 6 bases sitting between them. In germline, CDR1 is LNHDA, CDR2 SQIVND (reference sequence). The CDR3 nucleotides read TGTGCCAGTAGTACCCAGGTGAACACTGAAGCTTTCTTT. It encodes CASSTQVNTEAFF.

V and J are TRBV11-2 and TRBJ1-2, with TRBD1 identical over 8 bases. In germline, CDR1 is SGHAT, CDR2 FQNNGV. There are 14 residues in the CDR3. V shed 0 bases, J shed 8 bases, and the junction held 5 bases outside the gene matches. The CDR3 reads CASSLDTGGEGYTF. The CDR3 bases are TGTGCCAGCAGCTTAGATACAGGGGGAGAGGGCTACACCTTC.

This chain joins TRBV2 and TRBJ1-5, with 7 nucleotides matching TRBD1. Looked up from germline, CDR1 is SNHLY and CDR2 is FYNNEI. The CDR3 runs 15 residues. The V segment lost 6 bases and the J segment 1 base; nucleotides outside the gene matches: 6. This CDR3 reads CASSLQGRSNQPQHF. CDR3 DNA sequence: TGTGCCAGCAGCCTACAGGGGCGGAGCAATCAGCCCCAGCATTTT.

The CDR3 DNA reads as TGTGCCAGCAGTTTGCAGGGGGCGGATAATTCACCCCTCCACTTT. Translated: CASSLQGADNSPLHF. The chain links TRBV28 to TRBJ1-6; 8 bases are shared with TRBD1. There are 15 residues in the CDR3. V was clipped by 3 bases and J by 5 bases; unmatched bases: 3. Germline V lookup: CDR1 MDHEN, CDR2 SYDVKM. The complete variable domain, with remaining parts taken from reference TRBV28 and TRBJ1-6, reads DVKVTQSSRYLVKRTGEKVFLECVQDMDHENMFWYRQDPGLGLRLIYFSYDVKMKEKGDIPEGYSVSREKKERFSLILESASTNQTSMYLCASSLQGADNSPLHFGNGTRLTVT.

This sequence joins TRBV6-1 and TRBJ2-7; possible D gene TRBD2, 6 bases. The V and J ends lost 3 bases and 6 bases respectively, with 15 bases between them. This CDR3 has 14 residues. The V gene's germline CDR1 is MNHNS and CDR2 SASEGT. CDR3 DNA sequence: TGTGCCAGCAGTGATGGGGACTTCATCGGCGAGCAGTACTTC. Translated, it gives CASSDGDFIGEQYF.

The chain uses TRBV5-1 and TRBJ2-1, with D possibly matching TRBD1 (6 bases). CDR3 length: 15 amino acids. CDR1 and CDR2 (germline): SGHRS, YFSETQ. Trimming stripped 1 base from V and 1 base from J, with 9 bases between. The CDR3 region has the DNA TGCGCCAGCAGCTTGACAGGGTTATCCTACAATGAGCAGTTCTTC. It yields the protein CASSLTGLSYNEQFF. Complete variable domain (other parts from reference TRBV5-1 and TRBJ2-1): KAGVTQTPRYLIKTRGQQVTLSCSPISGHRSVSWYQQTPGQGLQFLFEYFSETQRNKGNFPGRFSGRQFSNSRSEMNVSTLELGDSALYLCASSLTGLSYNEQFFGPGTRLTVL.

This clone has ten or more counts. The rearrangement joins TRBV7-8 to TRBJ2-3, with 9 bases identical to TRBD2. The germline CDR1 and CDR2 sequences are SGHVS and FQNEAQ. Trimming at V came to 5 bases and at J to 0 bases, leaving 18 bases not matched to a gene. The CDR3 is made up of 20 amino acids. The CDR3 bases are TGTGCCAGCAGCGGGGGGACAGATAGGACTAGCGTGTCTAGCACAGATACGCAGTATTTT. It yields the protein CASSGGTDRTSVSSTDTQYF.

For this clone: The same CDR3 also results from other DNA sequences found in this sample. This chain uses TRBV30 with TRBJ1-3, with no clear D. Germline CDR1 is GTSNPN and CDR2 is SVGIG (reference sequence). Trimming pared 1 base from V and 0 bases from J, leaving 7 bases between. The CDR3 is 14 amino acids. The chain's CDR3 is CAWSAGSSGNTIYF. Here the CDR3 DNA reads TGTGCCTGGAGTGCCGGGAGCTCTGGAAACACCATATATTTT.

The chain is built from TRBV6-5 and TRBJ1-1; 7 nucleotides match TRBD1. The CDR3 spans 15 residues. CDR1 MNHEY and CDR2 SVGAGI come from the germline V gene. The ends lost 6 bases at V and 1 base at J; junction bases unmatched: 8. The DNA of the CDR3 is TGTGCCAGCAGGACAGGGAGACAAAAGAACACTGAAGCTTTCTTT. It codes for CASRTGRQKNTEAFF.

The chain is built from TRBV20-1 and TRBJ2-1; D call uncertain. V was pared by 7 bases and J by 7 bases, with 11 bases between. This CDR3 is 11 amino acids long. Germline CDR1 DFQATT, CDR2 SNEGSKA (reference sequence). As DNA, the CDR3 is TGCAGTGGAAGCAGGCTGAATGAGCAGTTCTTC. Residues: CSGSRLNEQFF.

This chain joins TRBV5-4 and TRBJ2-2; 13 nucleotides line up with TRBD2. The CDR3 sequence is 16 residues long. Germline CDR1 SGHNT, CDR2 YYREEE (reference sequence). V trimming: 0 bases; J trimming: 8 bases; junction bases outside the gene matches: 4. The CDR3 reads CASSLELAGGAGELFF. CDR3 nucleotides: TGTGCCAGCAGCTTGGAACTAGCGGGAGGGGCAGGGGAGCTGTTTTTT.